One sample yielded the 5 T cell receptor beta chains listed below, sequenced in a study of blood T cell repertoires in COVID-19. Clones were read by immunoSEQ multiplex PCR, and TCRdb kept only the in-frame ones, dropping some. The sample records roughly 120,000 clones, 85% to 90% being singletons. The specimen sequenced was peripheral blood. These receptors originate from a man aged 65-85 years with active or convalescent COVID-19.

This clone was seen a single time. This chain connects TRBV3-1 (or the pseudogene TRBV3-2) to TRBJ1-1; TRBD1 aligns across 7 bases. With 5 bases clipped from V and 4 bases from J, the junction kept 7 bases outside the gene matches. CDR3 length equals 14 residues. Germline lookup yields CDR1 LGHDT and CDR2 YNNKEL (reference sequence). CDR3 in DNA: TGTGCCAGCAGCAAGACAGGGAGCGGCACTGAAGCTTTCTTT. Its translation is CASSKTGSGTEAFF.

V is TRBV7-9 and J is TRBJ1-4, with 8 positions matching TRBD1. V lost 5 bases, J lost 1 base, and 6 bases stayed unmatched. The CDR3 has 16 residues. From germline, CDR1 is SEHNR and CDR2 FQNEAQ (reference sequence). In DNA, the CDR3 is TGTGCCAGCAGCCCTGCCGACAGGGGAACTAATGAAAAACTGTTTTTT. The encoded protein is CASSPADRGTNEKLFF.

The chain recombines TRBV18 with TRBJ2-5; weak D call: TRBD1 (7 bases). The CDR3 consists of 14 residues. Germline assignment: CDR1 KGHSH and CDR2 LQKENI. Trimming shortened V by 4 bases and J by 2 bases, and 11 bases separated the two germline ends. The CDR3 nucleotides read TGTGCCAGCTCACGGCGGGACAGACAAGAGACCCAGTACTTC. It codes for CASSRRDRQETQYF. The full variable domain, completed using reference TRBV18 and TRBJ2-5, is NAGVMQNPRHLVRRRGQEARLRCSPMKGHSHVYWYRQLPEEGLKFMVYLQKENIIDESGMPKERFSAEFPKEGPSILRIQQVVRGDSAAYFCASSRRDRQETQYFGPGTRLLVL.

This clone appeared once. The chain combines TRBV7-2 with TRBJ2-5; D unclear. The V end lost 1 base, the J end lost 7 bases, and 7 bases lay between the germline ends. This CDR3 has 12 amino acids. Germline lookup yields CDR1 SGHTA and CDR2 FQGNSA. CDR3 sequence: CASSLGTGTQYF. The CDR3 region has the DNA TGTGCCAGCAGCTTAGGAACTGGGACCCAGTACTTC. The full variable domain, in which reference TRBV7-2 and TRBJ2-5 provide the parts outside the CDR3, is GAGVSQSPSNKVTEKGKDVELRCDPISGHTALYWYRQSLGQGLEFLIYFQGNSAPDKSGLPSDRFSAERTGGSVSTLTIQRTQQEDSAVYLCASSLGTGTQYFGPGTRLLVL.

CDR3 coding DNA: TGTGCCAGCAGCCAAGGACAGATTATATATGGCTACACCTTC. It translates to CASSQGQIIYGYTF. V usage is TRBV3-1 (or the pseudogene TRBV3-2) and J usage is TRBJ1-2; the D gene is possibly TRBD1 (5 bases). The V gene lost 1 base and the J gene lost 5 bases, with 11 bases spanning the gap. There are 14 residues in the CDR3. In germline, CDR1 is LGHDT, CDR2 YNNKEL (reference sequence).